One and the same sample provided the 18 T cell receptor beta chains below, sequenced in a study of CXCR3-negative and CXCR3-positive naive CD8 T cells. UMI-tagged TRB cDNA libraries were built via 5' RACE. TCRdb re-analyzed the 5' RACE reads; it lists each CDR3 protein once, without DNA. This sample contains over 70,000 distinct CDR3 sequences. Whole-study results and caveats: TRB CDR3s were more hydrophobic in CXCR3-positive than in CXCR3-negative naive cells.

For these receptors, no antigen is known. Material for sequencing was naive CXCR3+ CD8+ T cells from blood. Subset reported: CD45RO-CCR7+CD27+CD95- naive CD8+ T cells expressing CXCR3 (TNR3+). The receptors come from a human donor in good health. Some clones in this sample may be carry-over from other donors' samples.

This CDR3 reads CAISRVSPPTDTQYF. This chain uses TRBV15 with TRBJ2-3. There are 15 residues in the CDR3. Germline V gene data show CDR1 as LNHNV and CDR2 as YYDKDF (reference sequence).

The genes are TRBV15 and TRBJ1-2; the TCRdb D gene call, TRBD1, has no DNA to confirm it. The CDR3 is made up of 14 amino acids. Germline values: CDR1 LNHNV, CDR2 YYDKDF (reference sequence). CDR3 loop: CATSPGRGGYGYTF.

The CDR3 loop reads CASSYSLEGIGLYEQYF. This chain links TRBV6-5 with TRBJ2-7; TCRdb proposes TRBD2, but this gene call is untestable without DNA. Per germline, CDR1 MNHEY and CDR2 SVGAGI. This CDR3 has 17 amino acids.

The genes are TRBV24-1 and TRBJ1-1; TCRdb's D gene call, TRBD1, goes unchecked for lack of DNA. Germline CDR1 is KGHDR and CDR2 is SFDVKD. The CDR3 sequence is 11 residues long. CDR3 sequence: CATSDGAEALF.

V and J are TRBV29-1 and TRBJ2-7; the D gene TCRdb calls, TRBD2, cannot be checked with no DNA. The CDR3 runs to 15 residues. From germline, CDR1 is SQVTM and CDR2 ANQGSEA. Here the CDR3 reads CSAPPRTSALRKQYF.

V and J are TRBV28 and TRBJ2-1; as DNA is missing, the TRBD1 call by TCRdb cannot be tested. CDR3 size: 14 residues. Germline V gene data show CDR1 as MDHEN and CDR2 as SYDVKM. The CDR3: CASSLRGPHNEQFF.

The chain employs TRBV6-5 and TRBJ2-7. The CDR3 sequence is 14 residues long. Germline CDR1 is MNHEY and CDR2 is SVGAGI. The chain's CDR3 is CASSFGESAYEQYF.

The chain carries TRBV30 and TRBJ1-2; the D call from TCRdb, TRBD1, cannot be confirmed without DNA. The CDR3 length is 11 residues. Germline CDR1 and CDR2: GTSNPN and SVGIG (reference sequence). The CDR3 loop is CAWSRDGGYTF.

The rearrangement joins TRBV20-1 to TRBJ1-1; TCRdb outputs TRBD1, but without DNA this stays unchecked. This CDR3 is built from 15 residues. Germline V gene data show CDR1 as DFQATT and CDR2 as SNEGSKA (reference sequence). CDR3 sequence: CSARDLVWGNTEAFF.

The chain carries TRBV6-2 or TRBV6-3 and TRBJ1-3. CDR3 length equals 16 residues. CDR1 and CDR2 from the germline V gene are MNHEY and SVGEGT. CDR3 in amino acids: CASSYRLPDSGNTIYF.

The chain links TRBV5-1 to TRBJ2-5; TCRdb's D call, TRBD1, is unchecked because there is no DNA. This CDR3 is built from 14 residues. CDR1 is SGHRS, CDR2 YFSETQ, per germline. This CDR3 reads CATRPGQAEETQYF.

The chain couples TRBV7-9 to TRBJ1-1. The CDR3 is made up of 13 amino acids. Germline loops: CDR1 SEHNR, CDR2 FQNEAQ (reference sequence). The CDR3: CASSSGQSTEAFF.

The V call is TRBV18, the J call TRBJ2-1; TCRdb lists TRBD2, though no DNA is available to test this call. There are 18 residues in the CDR3. Germline V gene data show CDR1 as KGHSH and CDR2 as LQKENI. The CDR3 spells CASSTQTSGRGTYNEQFF.

The chain joins TRBV7-9 to TRBJ2-1; the D gene TCRdb calls, TRBD1, cannot be checked with no DNA. The CDR3 is 15 amino acids. The V gene's germline CDR1 is SEHNR and CDR2 FQNEAQ (reference sequence). The CDR3 protein is CASSFDYRGYNEQFF.

The V and J genes are TRBV7-9 and TRBJ2-3; TCRdb picks TRBD1, but there is no DNA to check that call. The V gene's germline CDR1 is SEHNR and CDR2 FQNEAQ (reference sequence). This CDR3 has 15 amino acids. The chain's CDR3 is CASSSSRVPTISQYF.

This chain connects TRBV29-1 to TRBJ1-1. Per germline, CDR1 SQVTM and CDR2 ANQGSEA. CDR3 length equals 12 residues. CDR3 sequence: CSVDRMNTEAFF. The full variable domain, in which reference TRBV29-1 and TRBJ1-1 provide the parts outside the CDR3, is SAVISQKPSRDICQRGTSLTIQCQVDSQVTMMFWYRQQPGQSLTLIATANQGSEATYESGFVIDKFPISRPNLTFSTLTVSNMSPEDSSIYLCSVDRMNTEAFFGQGTRLTVV.

The J gene is TRBJ2-1, the V gene TRBV9. Looked up from germline, CDR1 is SGDLS and CDR2 is YYNGEE. There are 12 residues in the CDR3. The CDR3 spells CASSVVEDEQFF. Drawing the rest from reference TRBV9 and TRBJ2-1, the complete variable domain is DSGVTQTPKHLITATGQRVTLRCSPRSGDLSVYWYQQSLDQGLQFLIQYYNGEERAKGNILERFSAQQFPDLHSELNLSSLELGDSALYFCASSVVEDEQFFGPGTRLTVL.

Here the CDR3 reads CASGPTDTDTQYF. This rearrangement joins TRBV6-2 or TRBV6-3 to TRBJ2-3; TCRdb names TRBD2, which stays unverified in the absence of DNA. The germline CDR1 and CDR2 sequences are MNHEY and SVGEGT. The CDR3 has 13 residues.